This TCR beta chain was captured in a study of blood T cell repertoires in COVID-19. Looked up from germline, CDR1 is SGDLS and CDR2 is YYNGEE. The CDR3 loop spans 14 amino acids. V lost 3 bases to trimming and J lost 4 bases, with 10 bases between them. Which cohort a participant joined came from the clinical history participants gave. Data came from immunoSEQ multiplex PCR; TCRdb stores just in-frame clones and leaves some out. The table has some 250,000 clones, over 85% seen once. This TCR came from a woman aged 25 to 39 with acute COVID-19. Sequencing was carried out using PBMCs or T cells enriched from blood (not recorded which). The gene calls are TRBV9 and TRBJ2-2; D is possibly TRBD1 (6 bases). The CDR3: CASSGWGPTGELFF. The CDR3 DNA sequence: TGTGCCAGCAGCGGATGGGGGCCCACCGGGGAGCTGTTTTTT.